These 17 T cell receptor beta chains were sequenced from one sample in a study of EBV T-cell therapy then PD-1 blockade in nasopharyngeal carcinoma. Antigens of these TCRs are unknown. Method: immunoSEQ multiplex PCR; TCRdb's copy keeps in-frame clones and lacks some. The top ten clones hold about 32% of a sample with 15,000 to 20,000 clones, approximately 80% of them seen once. The treatment denotes: AdE1-LMPpoly-expanded autologous EBV-specific T-cell therapy followed by anti-PD-1 nivolumab. Sequencing was performed on CD8+ T cells from blood, taken at day 0 from a patient whose treatment included autologous EBV-specific T cells and nivolumab. Receptors originate from a man in his forties or fifties with nasopharyngeal carcinoma.

J is TRBJ2-1 and V is TRBV4-1; 12 bases match TRBD2. The V segment lost 1 base and the J segment 4 bases; nucleotides outside the gene matches: 2. The CDR3 covers 16 residues. The germline V gene encodes CDR1 MGHRA and CDR2 YSYEKL. CDR3 sequence: CASSQGTSGVYNEQFF. CDR3 bases: TGCGCCAGCAGCCAAGGGACTAGCGGGGTGTACAATGAGCAGTTCTTC.

The rearrangement links TRBV3-1 (or the pseudogene TRBV3-2) to TRBJ2-3; TRBD2 agrees at 7 bases. Germline CDR1 reads LGHDT; CDR2 reads YNNKEL (reference sequence). This CDR3 has 16 amino acids. Trimming removed 0 bases from V and 3 bases from J; junction bases left unmatched: 6. The CDR3 region has the DNA TGTGCCAGCAGCCAAGATGTCGCGGGGGTAACAGATACGCAGTATTTT. This translates into CASSQDVAGVTDTQYF.

The chain couples TRBV9 to TRBJ2-1, with D tentatively TRBD1 or TRBD2 (5 bases each). The ends were cut back, 0 bases at V and 12 bases at J, with 16 bases in the middle. This CDR3 is 14 amino acids long. Germline V CDR1 and CDR2: SGDLS, YYNGEE. CDR3 region: CASSVGDGASGQFF. For the CDR3, the DNA is TGTGCCAGCAGCGTAGGCGACGGGGCATCGGGGCAGTTCTTC.

In its sample, this clone was seen a few times. The CDR3 nucleotides read TGTGCCAGCAGTAGGGGCGGCTCCTACAATGAGCAGTTCTTC. Its protein is CASSRGGSYNEQFF. This sequence joins TRBV27 and TRBJ2-1; a possible D gene is TRBD1 (5 bases). The CDR3 is 14 amino acids. Germline CDR1 and CDR2: MNHEY and SMNVEV (reference sequence). The V and J ends lost 5 bases and 0 bases respectively, with 8 bases between them.

The chain links TRBV4-1 to TRBJ2-3, with 8 bases matching TRBD1. The germline V gene encodes CDR1 MGHRA and CDR2 YSYEKL. There are 17 residues in the CDR3. V shed 3 bases and J 2 bases; nucleotides not matched to a gene: 10. The CDR3 coding sequence is TGCGCCAGCAGCCATGTAGGGACAGGTGGCCCCACAGATACGCAGTATTTT. Translation gives CASSHVGTGGPTDTQYF.

The chain employs TRBV2 and TRBJ2-1; D possibly corresponds to TRBD2 (7 bases). There are 18 residues in the CDR3. Germline V CDR1 and CDR2: SNHLY, FYNNEI. Trimming took 5 bases from V and 0 from J, leaving 20 bases between them. The CDR3 DNA is TGTGCCAGCAGTCAGACTGCGGGGGCCCAAAGCTCCTACAATGAGCAGTTCTTC. Its protein product is CASSQTAGAQSSYNEQFF.

The J gene is TRBJ2-2, the V gene TRBV4-3; TRBD2 agrees at 10 bases. This CDR3 comprises 16 residues. From germline, CDR1 is LGHNA and CDR2 YSLEER. The V gene end was trimmed by 0 bases and the J gene end by 4 bases; junction bases not matched to a gene: 2. CDR3 loop: CASSQDGTSVTGELFF. The CDR3 nucleotides are TGCGCCAGCAGCCAAGATGGGACTAGCGTCACCGGGGAGCTGTTTTTT.

The chain joins TRBV3-1 (or the pseudogene TRBV3-2) to TRBJ2-1; 9 positions match TRBD2. Germline V gene lookup returns CDR1 LGHDT and CDR2 YNNKEL (reference sequence). Germline trimming cut 6 bases from V and 10 bases from J; bases unmatched to any gene: 13. The CDR3 loop spans 15 amino acids. In DNA, the CDR3 is TGTGCCAGCAGTCTCCTTAGCGGGGGACCTTGGGAGCAGTTCTTC. Translating gives CASSLLSGGPWEQFF.

This chain joins TRBV4-2 and TRBJ2-1, with 8 nucleotides matching TRBD2. This CDR3 is 16 amino acids long. V shed 0 bases, J shed 4 bases, and the junction held 5 bases outside the gene matches. The V gene's germline CDR1 is LGHNA and CDR2 YNFKEQ. The CDR3 reads CASSQDPLADYNEQFF. CDR3 nucleotides: TGTGCCAGCAGCCAAGATCCACTAGCGGATTACAATGAGCAGTTCTTC.

The V gene is TRBV6-4, the J gene TRBJ1-1; D remains unclear. This CDR3 comprises 13 residues. Germline V gene data show CDR1 as MRHNA and CDR2 as SNTAGT. With 3 bases removed from V and 1 base from J, the gap between germline ends came to 6 bases. CDR3 loop: CASSEAENTEAFF. CDR3 DNA: TGTGCCAGCAGTGAGGCGGAGAACACTGAAGCTTTCTTT.

This clone turned up a few times. V and J are TRBV27 and TRBJ1-5, with D maybe TRBD1 (6 bases). The germline gives CDR1 MNHEY, CDR2 SMNVEV (reference sequence). The CDR3 is 13 amino acids. The germline V and J ends were trimmed by 4 bases and 2 bases, with 6 bases remaining between them. The CDR3 protein is CASSSGGNQPQHF. The CDR3 DNA follows: TGTGCCAGCAGTTCAGGGGGCAATCAGCCCCAGCATTTT.

This sequence joins TRBV5-1 and TRBJ2-1; D gene unclear. CDR1 and CDR2 (germline): SGHRS, YFSETQ. The CDR3 extends over 15 amino acids. Trimming removed 4 bases at V and 0 bases at J, with 11 bases between. The CDR3 DNA is TGCGCCAGCAGCCCGGACGGTAGCTCCTACAATGAGCAGTTCTTC. It specifies CASSPDGSSYNEQFF.

The genes are TRBV6-5 and TRBJ2-7, with 10 bases that match TRBD1. Looked up from germline, CDR1 is MNHEY and CDR2 is SVGAGI. Germline trimming cut 6 bases from V and 3 bases from J; bases unmatched to any gene: 8. This CDR3 has 15 residues. This CDR3 reads CASSLGQGENYEQYF. In DNA form, the CDR3 reads TGTGCCAGCAGCCTAGGACAGGGGGAGAACTACGAGCAGTACTTC.

The chain couples TRBV4-1 to TRBJ2-2; D may be TRBD1 (5 bases). The length of the CDR3 is 14 residues. V was cut by 3 bases and J by 7 bases, with 12 bases left in between. CDR1 and CDR2 from the germline V gene are MGHRA and YSYEKL. The CDR3 DNA reads as TGCGCCAGCAGCCAGGTTCAGGGAAGCGGGGAGCTGTTTTTT. Residues: CASSQVQGSGELFF.

This chain uses TRBV29-1 with TRBJ2-3, with 9 bases that match TRBD2. This CDR3 contains 15 residues. V lost 2 bases, J lost 2 bases, and 5 bases stayed unmatched. The V gene's germline CDR1 is SQVTM and CDR2 ANQGSEA. The CDR3 protein is CSVERGGGHTDTQYF. The CDR3 coding sequence is TGCAGCGTTGAACGCGGGGGGGGCCACACAGATACGCAGTATTTT.

This clone was counted a few times. This chain uses TRBV30 with TRBJ1-6; D unclear. The CDR3 spans 14 residues. The V end lost 0 bases, the J end lost 8 bases, and 11 bases lay between the germline ends. The germline gives CDR1 GTSNPN, CDR2 SVGIG (reference sequence). CDR3 sequence (DNA): TGTGCCTGGAGTGTACACGGCTACGATTCACCCCTCCACTTT. Its translation: CAWSVHGYDSPLHF.

This chain joins TRBV5-1 and TRBJ2-1; tentative D call: TRBD2 (6 bases). The CDR3 length is 16 residues. The V gene's germline CDR1 is SGHRS and CDR2 YFSETQ. V dropped 3 bases and J dropped 4 bases, with 17 bases sitting between them. The CDR3 coding sequence is TGCGCCAGCAGCTGGTCACCGGGACTCCAGTACAATGAGCAGTTCTTC. This encodes CASSWSPGLQYNEQFF.